This T cell receptor (beta chain) derives from a study of cytotoxic CD8 clonotypes in ibrutinib-treated CLL. Regarding the study as a whole: The clonality rise at ibrutinib response reflected private clonotype expansion. While tracking circulating CD8+ T-cell counts, baseline clonality exceeded that of age-matched healthy donors. Sampling times differed between sustained-remission and progressing patients.

V dropped 0 bases and J dropped 5 bases, with 9 bases sitting between them. CDR3 length equals 14 residues. Germline V gene lookup returns CDR1 SGHRS and CDR2 YFSETQ. As to this clone: Its antigen remains unidentified.

The method was immunoSEQ multiplex PCR; TCRdb's version includes in-frame clones alone and lacks a portion of them. Among approximately 330,000 clones listed, about 77% were seen once. The TCR originated in a human donor with chronic lymphocytic leukemia. Sequenced material: PBMCs, taken before ibrutinib treatment. The chain joins TRBV5-1 to TRBJ2-1; TRBD2 might be the D (5 bases). The CDR3 sequence is CASSLAGWDNEQFF. Written as DNA, the CDR3 is TGCGCCAGCAGCTTGGCGGGATGGGACAATGAGCAGTTCTTC.